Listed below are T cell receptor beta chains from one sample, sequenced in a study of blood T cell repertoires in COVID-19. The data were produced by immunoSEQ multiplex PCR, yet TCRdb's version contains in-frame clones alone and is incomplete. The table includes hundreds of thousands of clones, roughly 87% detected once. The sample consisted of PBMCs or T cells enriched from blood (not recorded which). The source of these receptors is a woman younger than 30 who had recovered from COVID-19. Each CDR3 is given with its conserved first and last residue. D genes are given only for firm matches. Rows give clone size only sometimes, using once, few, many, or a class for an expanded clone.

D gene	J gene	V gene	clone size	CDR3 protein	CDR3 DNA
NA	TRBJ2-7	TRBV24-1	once	CATSDGPDYEQYF	TGTGCCACCAGTGATGGGCCTGACTACGAGCAGTACTTC
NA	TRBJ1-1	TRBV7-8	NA	CASSTRGLSTEAFF	TGTGCCAGCAGCACCAGGGGTCTCAGCACTGAAGCTTTCTTT
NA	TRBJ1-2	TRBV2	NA	CASMGRESGYTF	TGTGCCAGCATGGGGAGGGAGAGTGGCTACACCTTC
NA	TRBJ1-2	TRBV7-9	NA	CASSLGGASYGYTF	TGTGCCAGCAGCCTTGGGGGGGCGAGCTATGGCTACACCTTC
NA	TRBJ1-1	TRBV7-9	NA	CASSLGNWANTEAFF	TGTGCCAGCAGCTTAGGGAATTGGGCGAACACTGAAGCTTTCTTT
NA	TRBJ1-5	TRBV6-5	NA	CASTSSDILWEPQHF	TGTGCCAGCACAAGTTCGGACATACTTTGGGAGCCCCAGCATTTT
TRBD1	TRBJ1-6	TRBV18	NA	CASSQTGGLSPLHF	TGTGCCAGCTCACAGACAGGGGGCCTTTCACCCCTCCACTTT
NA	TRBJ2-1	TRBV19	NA	CASSMGGSYNEQFF	TGTGCCAGTAGTATGGGGGGCTCCTACAATGAGCAGTTCTTC
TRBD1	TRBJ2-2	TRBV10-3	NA	CAIRQGANTGELFF	TGTGCCATCAGACAGGGGGCGAACACCGGGGAGCTGTTTTTT
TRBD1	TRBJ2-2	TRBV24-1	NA	CATSDAGTANTGELFF	TGTGCCACCAGTGATGCCGGGACAGCGAACACCGGGGAGCTGTTTTTT
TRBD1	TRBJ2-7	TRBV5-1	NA	CASNSGTADSYEQYF	TGCGCCAGCAACTCCGGGACAGCCGACTCCTACGAGCAGTACTTC
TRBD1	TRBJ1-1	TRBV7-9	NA	CASSLPQTGVSEAFF	TGTGCCAGCAGCTTACCCCAGACAGGGGTTTCTGAAGCTTTCTTT
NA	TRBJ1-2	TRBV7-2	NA	CASSSDRRNYGYTF	TGTGCCAGCAGCTCCGACAGGCGCAACTATGGCTACACCTTC
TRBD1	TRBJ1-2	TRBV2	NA	CASSDRGLYGYTF	TGTGCCAGCAGTGACAGGGGGCTTTATGGCTACACCTTC
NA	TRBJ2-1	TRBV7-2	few	CASSLEGIRELTISEQFF	TGTGCCAGCAGCTTGGAGGGGATCCGGGAATTGACAATTTCTGAGCAGTTCTTC
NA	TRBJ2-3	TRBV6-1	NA	CASSVVRPPSTDTQYF	TGTGCCAGCAGTGTTGTGAGGCCCCCTAGCACAGATACGCAGTATTTT
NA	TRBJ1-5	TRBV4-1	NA	CASSVGGNQPQHF	TGCGCCAGCAGCGTGGGAGGGAACCAGCCCCAGCATTTT
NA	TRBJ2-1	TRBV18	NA	CASSTFFRSSYNEQFF	TGTGCCAGCTCGACATTCTTCCGTAGCTCCTACAATGAGCAGTTCTTC
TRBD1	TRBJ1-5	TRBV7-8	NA	CASSPVSDRGRGGNQPQHF	TGTGCCAGCAGCCCGGTTTCGGACAGGGGGCGCGGAGGCAATCAGCCCCAGCATTTT
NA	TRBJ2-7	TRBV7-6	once	CASSLQGGRLDSYEQYF	TGTGCCAGCAGCTTACAGGGTGGCCGGTTAGATTCCTACGAGCAGTACTTC
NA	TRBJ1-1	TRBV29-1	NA	CSVLRLFGTEAFF	TGCAGCGTTCTCAGATTGTTTGGCACTGAAGCTTTCTTT
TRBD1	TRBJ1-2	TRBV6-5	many	CASSLGQVENYGYTF	TGTGCCAGCAGCCTTGGACAGGTCGAGAACTATGGCTACACCTTC
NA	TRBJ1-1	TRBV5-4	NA	CASSDGQRHEAFF	TGTGCCAGCAGCGACGGACAGCGCCATGAAGCTTTCTTT
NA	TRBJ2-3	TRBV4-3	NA	CASSQGFNAITDTQYF	TGCGCCAGCAGCCAAGGATTCAACGCGATCACAGATACGCAGTATTTT
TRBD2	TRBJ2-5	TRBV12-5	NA	CASGESGVETQYF	TGTGCTAGTGGGGAAAGCGGGGTAGAGACCCAGTACTTC
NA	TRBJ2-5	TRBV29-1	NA	CSVGGQETQYF	TGCAGCGTTGGAGGACAAGAGACCCAGTACTTC
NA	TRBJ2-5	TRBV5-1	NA	CASSQSGVETQYF	TGCGCCAGCAGCCAGTCGGGGGTGGAGACCCAGTACTTC
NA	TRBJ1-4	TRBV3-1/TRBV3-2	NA	CASSHFQGLANEKLFF	TGTGCCAGCAGCCATTTTCAGGGGCTTGCTAATGAAAAACTGTTTTTT
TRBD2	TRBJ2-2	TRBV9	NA	CASSQNSLAGGRTGELFF	TGTGCCAGCAGCCAAAACTCACTAGCGGGGGGGCGAACCGGGGAGCTGTTTTTT
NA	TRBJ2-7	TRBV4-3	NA	CASSQGGGTYSYEQYF	TGCGCCAGCAGCCAAGGTGGCGGAACTTACTCCTACGAGCAGTACTTC
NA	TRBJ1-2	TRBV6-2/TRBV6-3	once	CASSYQKDSGVYGYTF	TGTGCCAGCAGTTACCAAAAGGACAGCGGGGTCTATGGCTACACCTTC
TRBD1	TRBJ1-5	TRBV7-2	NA	CASSDRGSEPQHF	TGTGCCAGCAGCGACAGGGGTTCGGAGCCCCAGCATTTT
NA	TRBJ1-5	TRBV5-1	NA	CASSLGGENQPQHF	TGCGCCAGCAGCTTGGGAGGTGAAAATCAGCCCCAGCATTTT
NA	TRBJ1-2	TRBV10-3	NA	CAISERRANYGYTF	TGTGCCATCAGTGAAAGACGGGCTAACTATGGCTACACCTTC
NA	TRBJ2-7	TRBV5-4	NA	CASSSRQGGVYEQYF	TGTGCCAGCAGCTCACGGCAGGGTGGGGTCTACGAGCAGTACTTC
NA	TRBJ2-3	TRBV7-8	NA	CASSRGGGASTDTQYF	TGTGCCAGCAGCCGAGGGGGCGGGGCTAGCACAGATACGCAGTATTTT
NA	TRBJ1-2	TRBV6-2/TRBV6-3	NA	CASSYSSRGDTDYGYTF	TGTGCCAGCAGTTACTCGAGTAGAGGGGACACCGACTATGGCTACACCTTC
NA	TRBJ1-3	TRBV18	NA	CASSPEGGRTGNTIYF	TGTGCCAGCTCACCGGAGGGGGGGCGGACTGGAAACACCATATATTTT
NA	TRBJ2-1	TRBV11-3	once	CASSLDGGYNEQFF	TGTGCCAGCAGCTTAGATGGAGGGTACAATGAGCAGTTCTTC
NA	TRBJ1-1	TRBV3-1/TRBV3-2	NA	CASSPMGGFANTEAFF	TGTGCCAGCAGCCCCATGGGGGGGTTCGCGAACACTGAAGCTTTCTTT
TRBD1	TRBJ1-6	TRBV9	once	CASSISGGVSPLHF	TGTGCCAGCAGCATATCAGGGGGTGTGAGTCCCCTCCACTTT
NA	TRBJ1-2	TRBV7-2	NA	CASSFDSQDYGYTF	TGTGCCAGCAGCTTTGACAGCCAGGACTATGGCTACACCTTC
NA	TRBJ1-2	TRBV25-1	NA	CASSEFGPGDVRNGYTF	TGTGCCAGCAGTGAATTTGGACCAGGGGACGTTAGAAATGGCTACACCTTC
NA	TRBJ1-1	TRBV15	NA	CATSRVEGTNTEAFF	TGTGCCACCAGCAGAGTAGAGGGAACCAACACTGAAGCTTTCTTT
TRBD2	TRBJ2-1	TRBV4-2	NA	CASSLVAGVGIEQFF	TGTGCCAGCAGCCTCGTAGCGGGAGTGGGCATTGAGCAGTTCTTC
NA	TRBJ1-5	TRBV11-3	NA	CASSSIQERWHQPQHF	TGTGCCAGCAGCTCCATACAGGAGAGGTGGCATCAGCCCCAGCATTTT
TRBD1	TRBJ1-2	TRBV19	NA	CASTLDRERGYTF	TGTGCCAGTACTTTGGACAGGGAACGCGGCTACACCTTC
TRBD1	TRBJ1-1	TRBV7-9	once	CASSSNTGGAFF	TGTGCCAGCAGCTCAAATACAGGGGGAGCTTTCTTT
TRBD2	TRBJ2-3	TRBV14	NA	CASSLRVSGGLKDTQYF	TGTGCCAGCAGCCTCCGGGTTAGCGGGGGCTTGAAAGATACGCAGTATTTT
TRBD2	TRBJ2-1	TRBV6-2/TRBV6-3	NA	CASSYSMRGGRSEQFF	TGTGCCAGCAGTTACTCGATGCGGGGGGGCCGGAGTGAGCAGTTCTTC
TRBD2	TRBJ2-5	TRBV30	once	CAWTGLAGGLETQYF	TGTGCCTGGACGGGACTAGCGGGGGGCCTAGAGACCCAGTACTTC
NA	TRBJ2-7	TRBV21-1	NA	CASSKARDRANEQYF	TGTGCCAGCAGCAAAGCGAGGGACAGGGCAAACGAGCAGTACTTC
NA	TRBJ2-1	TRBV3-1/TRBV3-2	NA	CASSPTPYNEQFF	TGTGCCAGCAGCCCCACTCCGTACAATGAGCAGTTCTTC
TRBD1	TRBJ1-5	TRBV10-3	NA	CAISESQGSDQPQHF	TGTGCCATCAGTGAGTCACAGGGGTCAGATCAGCCCCAGCATTTT
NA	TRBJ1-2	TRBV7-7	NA	CASSRPSNLTPLREIFLEGYTF	TGTGCCAGCAGCCGCCCTAGTAACCTAACCCCCCTCCGGGAAATTTTCCTAGAAGGCTACACCTTC
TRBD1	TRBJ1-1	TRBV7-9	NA	CASSFWTGDYTEAFF	TGTGCCAGCAGCTTCTGGACAGGGGACTACACTGAAGCTTTCTTT
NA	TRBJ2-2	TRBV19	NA	CASSQGSNTGELFF	TGTGCCAGTAGTCAGGGATCGAACACCGGGGAGCTGTTTTTT
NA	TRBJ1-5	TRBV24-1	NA	CAIQRDNIQPQHF	TGTGCCATCCAGCGGGACAATATTCAGCCCCAGCATTTT
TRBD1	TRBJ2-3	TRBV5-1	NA	CASSVNRGGADTQYF	TGCGCCAGCAGCGTCAACAGGGGCGGCGCAGATACGCAGTATTTT
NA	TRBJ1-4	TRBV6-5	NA	CASSYFGLHTEKLFF	TGTGCCAGCAGTTACTTTGGCCTTCATACCGAAAAACTGTTTTTT